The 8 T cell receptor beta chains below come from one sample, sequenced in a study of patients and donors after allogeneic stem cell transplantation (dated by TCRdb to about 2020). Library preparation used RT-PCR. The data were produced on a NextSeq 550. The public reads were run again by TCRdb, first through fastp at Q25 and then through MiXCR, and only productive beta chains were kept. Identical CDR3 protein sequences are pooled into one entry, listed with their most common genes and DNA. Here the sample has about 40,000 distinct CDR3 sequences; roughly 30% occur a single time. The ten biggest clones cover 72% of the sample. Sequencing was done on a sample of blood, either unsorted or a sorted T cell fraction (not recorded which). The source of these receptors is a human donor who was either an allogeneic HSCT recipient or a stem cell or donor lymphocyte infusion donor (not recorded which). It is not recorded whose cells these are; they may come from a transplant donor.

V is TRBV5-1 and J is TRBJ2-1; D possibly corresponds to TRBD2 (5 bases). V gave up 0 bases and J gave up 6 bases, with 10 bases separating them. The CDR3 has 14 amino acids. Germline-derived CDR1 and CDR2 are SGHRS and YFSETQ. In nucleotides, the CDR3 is TGCGCCAGCAGCTTGGGGGGAGTGGCCAATGAGCAGTTCTTC. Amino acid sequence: CASSLGGVANEQFF.

This CDR3 reads CAISDRGGANVLTF. CDR3 nucleotides: TGTGCCATCAGTGACAGGGGTGGGGCCAACGTCCTGACTTTC. The chain carries TRBV10-3 and TRBJ2-6; tentatively, D is TRBD1 (6 bases). The ends were cut back, 3 bases at V and 3 bases at J, with 6 bases in the middle. CDR1 is ENHRY, CDR2 SYGVKD, per germline. CDR3 size: 14 residues.

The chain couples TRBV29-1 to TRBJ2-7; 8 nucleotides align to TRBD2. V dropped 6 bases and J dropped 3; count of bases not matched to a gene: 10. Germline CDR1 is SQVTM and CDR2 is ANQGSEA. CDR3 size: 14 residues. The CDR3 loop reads CSVHTPGTSYEQYF. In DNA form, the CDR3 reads TGCAGCGTACACACCCCCGGGACTAGCTACGAGCAGTACTTC.

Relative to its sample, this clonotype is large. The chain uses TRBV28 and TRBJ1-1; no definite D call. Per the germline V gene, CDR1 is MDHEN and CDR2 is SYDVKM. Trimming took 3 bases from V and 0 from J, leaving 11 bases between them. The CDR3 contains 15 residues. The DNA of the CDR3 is TGTGCCAGCAGTTTTCGGCTCCTAATGAACACTGAAGCTTTCTTT. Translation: CASSFRLLMNTEAFF.

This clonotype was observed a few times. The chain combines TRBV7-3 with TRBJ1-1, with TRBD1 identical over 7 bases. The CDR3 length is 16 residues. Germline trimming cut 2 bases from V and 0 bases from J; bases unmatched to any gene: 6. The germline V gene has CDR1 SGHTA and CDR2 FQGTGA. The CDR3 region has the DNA TGTGCCAGCAGCTTAGGACAGGCGGGGGTGAACACTGAAGCTTTCTTT. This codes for CASSLGQAGVNTEAFF.

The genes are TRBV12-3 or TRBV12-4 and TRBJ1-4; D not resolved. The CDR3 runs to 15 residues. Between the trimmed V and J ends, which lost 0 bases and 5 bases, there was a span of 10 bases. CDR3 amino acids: CASSLAQFRNEKLFF. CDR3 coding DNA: TGTGCCAGCAGTTTAGCGCAATTTAGAAATGAAAAACTGTTTTTT.

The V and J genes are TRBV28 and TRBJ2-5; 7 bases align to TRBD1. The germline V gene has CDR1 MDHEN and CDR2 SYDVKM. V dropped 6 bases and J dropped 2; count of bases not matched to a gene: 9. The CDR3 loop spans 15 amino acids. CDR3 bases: TGTGCCAGCAGACCTGGGACAGCTATACAAGAGACCCAGTACTTC. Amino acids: CASRPGTAIQETQYF.

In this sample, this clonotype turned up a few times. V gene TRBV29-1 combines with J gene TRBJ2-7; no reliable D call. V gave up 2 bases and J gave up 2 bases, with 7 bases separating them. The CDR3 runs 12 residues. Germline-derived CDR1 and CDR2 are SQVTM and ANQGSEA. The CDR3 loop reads CSVERVPYEQYF. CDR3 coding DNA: TGCAGCGTTGAAAGGGTCCCCTACGAGCAGTACTTC.